These 9 T cell receptor beta chains were sequenced from one sample in a study of T cell responses to AZD1222 COVID-19 vaccine. Repertoires were generated with immunoSEQ multiplex PCR, while TCRdb's copy carries only in-frame clones and drops some. Of 85,000 to 90,000 clones listed, about nine tenths are singletons. The material sequenced was peripheral blood, taken on day 0 of AZD1222 vaccination. Receptors originate from an adult in good health.

The chain has TRBV6-5 and TRBJ1-3; D remains ambiguous. Germline V gene sequence: CDR1 MNHEY, CDR2 SVGAGI. Trimming removed 6 bases from V and 0 bases from J, with 12 bases in between. The CDR3 is 15 amino acids. This CDR3 reads CASRIDTLSGNTIYF. The CDR3, as DNA: TGTGCCAGCAGAATTGACACCCTCTCTGGAAACACCATATATTTT.

The chain recombines TRBV27 with TRBJ2-7, with D perhaps TRBD1 or TRBD2 (5 bases each). CDR1 MNHEY and CDR2 SMNVEV come from the germline V gene (reference sequence). Trimming removed 4 bases at V and 0 bases at J, with 16 bases between. This CDR3 comprises 16 residues. CDR3 region: CASSSLGGKGSYEQYF. The CDR3 DNA is TGTGCCAGCAGTTCCCTTGGGGGTAAAGGCTCCTACGAGCAGTACTTC.

The chain joins TRBV19 to TRBJ1-2; TRBD1 is a possible D gene (5 bases). The germline gives CDR1 LNHDA, CDR2 SQIVND (reference sequence). The CDR3 consists of 14 residues. V dropped 2 bases and J dropped 8 bases, with 15 bases sitting between them. In DNA, the CDR3 is TGTGCCAGTAGTATACCCCCCTCAGGGAGCGGCTACACCTTC. It is translated as CASSIPPSGSGYTF.

V gene TRBV12-3 or TRBV12-4 combines with J gene TRBJ2-1; possible D gene TRBD1, 5 bases. V was shortened by 6 bases and J by 7 bases, with 10 bases between the two germline ends. The CDR3 extends over 12 amino acids. The CDR3 region is CASSLQGNEQFF. CDR3 coding DNA: TGTGCCAGCAGCCTGCAGGGAAATGAGCAGTTCTTC.

This clone showed up just once. The chain carries TRBV27 and TRBJ1-2, with 9 bases that match TRBD1. CDR1 is MNHEY, CDR2 SMNVEV, per germline (reference sequence). Trimming cost V 7 bases and J 2 bases; bases outside gene matches: 5. The CDR3 has 14 amino acids. CDR3 sequence reads: CASKGQGRNYGYTF. The CDR3 coding sequence is TGTGCCAGCAAAGGACAGGGGCGAAACTATGGCTACACCTTC.

This clone was seen a single time. The chain employs TRBV7-8 and TRBJ2-2; D remains ambiguous. This CDR3 spans 15 amino acids. Deletions cut 1 base from V and 5 bases from J, with 11 bases between. Germline V gives CDR1 SGHVS, CDR2 FQNEAQ. Here the CDR3 DNA reads TGTGCCAGCAGCTTAGTGGCACCGAGGACCGGGGAGCTGTTTTTT. As protein: CASSLVAPRTGELFF. The full variable domain, completed using reference TRBV7-8 and TRBJ2-2, is GAGVSQSPRYKVAKRGQDVALRCDPISGHVSLFWYQQALGQGPEFLTYFQNEAQLDKSGLPSDRFFAERPEGSVSTLKIQRTQQEDSAVYLCASSLVAPRTGELFFGEGSRLTVL.

The chain couples TRBV11-2 to TRBJ1-3, with no clear D. The CDR3 spans 14 residues. The germline V gene encodes CDR1 SGHAT and CDR2 FQNNGV. V shed 0 bases and J shed 1 base, with 4 bases lying between them. The CDR3 protein is CASSLDGSGNTIYF. CDR3 bases: TGTGCCAGCAGCTTAGATGGGTCTGGAAACACCATATATTTT.

The V and J genes are TRBV18 and TRBJ1-2, with 8 bases identical to TRBD1. Germline V gene sequence: CDR1 KGHSH, CDR2 LQKENI. The length of the CDR3 is 12 residues. The junction had 2 bases not matched to a gene; V was cut back by 6 bases and J by 5 bases. Here the CDR3 reads CASSTGDYGYTF. The DNA for the CDR3 is TGTGCCAGCTCGACAGGGGATTATGGCTACACCTTC.

This sequence joins TRBV19 and TRBJ1-2; 8 nucleotides match TRBD1. The CDR3 loop spans 13 amino acids. The germline gives CDR1 LNHDA, CDR2 SQIVND (reference sequence). After removal of 4 bases from V and 8 bases from J, the junction contained 6 bases not matched to a gene. The CDR3 loop reads CASSSGQGRGYTF. Here the CDR3 DNA reads TGTGCCAGTAGTAGCGGACAGGGACGAGGCTACACCTTC.